The rows below give T cell receptor beta chains drawn from one sample of a study of T cells in Graves' hyperthyroidism and ophthalmopathy. MiXCR, run by TCRdb on the multiplex PCR reads, gives a single entry per CDR3 protein. The sample has 550,000 to 800,000 distinct CDR3 sequences; roughly 17% are singletons. The sample consisted of blood. The receptor source for this set is a man aged 45-65 years with Graves' hyperthyroidism. Both conserved end residues are trimmed from each CDR3. The order of the fields is J gene, V gene, CDR3 protein.

>TRBJ2-2|TRBV6-1
ASSVDDRGKLF
>TRBJ2-7|TRBV11-2
ASSSDRPALYYEQY
>TRBJ2-5|TRBV27
ASSYRVVGVGGETQY
>TRBJ2-1|TRBV6-2/TRBV6-3
ASSKYSRDRFCYEQF
>TRBJ1-2|TRBV28
ASRQSGPNNYGYT
>TRBJ1-4|TRBV7-9
ASSLFRGGVNEKLF
>TRBJ2-4|TRBV19
ASSQPGQNIQY
>TRBJ2-2|TRBV25-1
ASSERLAPTGELF
>TRBJ2-3|TRBV29-1
SVPAAGGFTDTQY
>TRBJ1-1|TRBV19
ASSIDRGAEAF
>TRBJ2-7|TRBV9
ASSVDGAGVSLEQY
>TRBJ2-2|TRBV28
ASRSMTGGENTGELF
>TRBJ1-1|TRBV6-5
ASSYRWNTEAF
>TRBJ1-4|TRBV28
ASLNRGRGKLF
>TRBJ2-3|TRBV7-8
ASMRGTTPDTQY
>TRBJ2-7|TRBV7-8
ASSLERGTYEQY
>TRBJ2-1|TRBV7-9
ASSPRTNEQF
>TRBJ2-3|TRBV5-4
ASSRAGGYTDTQY
>TRBJ2-1|TRBV28
ASRSLAGSSQF
>TRBJ2-3|TRBV20-1
SARDRPDRGRRTDTQY
>TRBJ2-7|TRBV2
ATGTGGSYEQY
>TRBJ2-7|TRBV18
ASSLSGDRSSYEQY
>TRBJ2-1|TRBV20-1
SGLAGSNYNEQF
>TRBJ1-1|TRBV12-3/TRBV12-4
ASRGLAKAF
>TRBJ1-6|TRBV18
ASSPPLGGEGSPLH
>TRBJ2-7|TRBV4-3
ASSQGFTTLQFTYEQY
>TRBJ2-5|TRBV6-1
ATIGLAGGLETQY